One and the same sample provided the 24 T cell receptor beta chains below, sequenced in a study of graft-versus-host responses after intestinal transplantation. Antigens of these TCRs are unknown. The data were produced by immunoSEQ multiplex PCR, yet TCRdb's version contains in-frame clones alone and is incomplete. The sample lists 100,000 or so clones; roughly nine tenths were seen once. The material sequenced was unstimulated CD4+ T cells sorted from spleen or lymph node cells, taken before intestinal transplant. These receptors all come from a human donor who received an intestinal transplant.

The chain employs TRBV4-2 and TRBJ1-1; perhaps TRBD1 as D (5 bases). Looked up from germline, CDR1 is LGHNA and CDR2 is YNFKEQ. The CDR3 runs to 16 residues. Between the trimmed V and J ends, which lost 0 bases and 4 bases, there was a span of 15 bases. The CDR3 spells CASSQEVAGGGTEAFF. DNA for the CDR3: TGTGCCAGCAGCCAAGAAGTCGCTGGGGGAGGCACTGAAGCTTTCTTT.

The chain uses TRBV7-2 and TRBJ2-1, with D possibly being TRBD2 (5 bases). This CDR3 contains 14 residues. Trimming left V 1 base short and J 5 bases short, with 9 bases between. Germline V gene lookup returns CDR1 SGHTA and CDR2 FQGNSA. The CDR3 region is CASSLGPRDNEQFF. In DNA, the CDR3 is TGTGCCAGCAGCTTAGGACCGAGGGACAATGAGCAGTTCTTC. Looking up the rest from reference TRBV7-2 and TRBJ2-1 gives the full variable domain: GAGVSQSPSNKVTEKGKDVELRCDPISGHTALYWYRQSLGQGLEFLIYFQGNSAPDKSGLPSDRFSAERTGGSVSTLTIQRTQQEDSAVYLCASSLGPRDNEQFFGPGTRLTVL.

The CDR3 region has the DNA TGTGCCATCAGGGACAGTAATACCTACGAGCAGTACTTC. Translating it yields CAIRDSNTYEQYF. The chain is built from TRBV10-3 and TRBJ2-7; perhaps TRBD1 as D (6 bases). Trimming stripped 6 bases from V and 2 bases from J, with 11 bases between. CDR1 ENHRY and CDR2 SYGVKD come from the germline V gene. The CDR3 totals 13 residues.

The CDR3: CASSRDRRISYEQYF. CDR3 DNA sequence: TGTGCCAGCAGTCGTGACAGGAGGATCAGCTACGAGCAGTACTTC. The chain is built from TRBV2 and TRBJ2-7; a possible D gene is TRBD1 (6 bases). The CDR3 length is 15 residues. The V gene's germline CDR1 is SNHLY and CDR2 FYNNEI. The germline V and J ends were trimmed by 5 bases and 3 bases, with 17 bases remaining between them.

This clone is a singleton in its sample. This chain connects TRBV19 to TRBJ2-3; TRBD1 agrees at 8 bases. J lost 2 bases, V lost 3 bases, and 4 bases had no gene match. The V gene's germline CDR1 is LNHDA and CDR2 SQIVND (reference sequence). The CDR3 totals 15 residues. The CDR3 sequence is CASSMDRALTDTQYF. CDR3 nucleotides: TGTGCCAGTAGTATGGACAGGGCCCTCACAGATACGCAGTATTTT.

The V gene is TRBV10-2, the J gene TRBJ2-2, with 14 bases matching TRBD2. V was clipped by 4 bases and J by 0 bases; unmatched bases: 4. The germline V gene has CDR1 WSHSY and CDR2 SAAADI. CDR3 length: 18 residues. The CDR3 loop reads CASSVRGLAGANTGELFF. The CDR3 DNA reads TGCGCCAGCAGTGTCCGGGGACTAGCGGGGGCGAACACCGGGGAGCTGTTTTTT.

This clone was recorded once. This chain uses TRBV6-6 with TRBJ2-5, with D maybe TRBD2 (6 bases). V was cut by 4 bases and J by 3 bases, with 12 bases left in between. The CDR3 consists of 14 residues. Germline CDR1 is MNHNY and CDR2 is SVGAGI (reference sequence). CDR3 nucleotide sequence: TGTGCCAGCAGTTCCTCGGGGGAGGAAGAGACCCAGTACTTC. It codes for CASSSSGEEETQYF.

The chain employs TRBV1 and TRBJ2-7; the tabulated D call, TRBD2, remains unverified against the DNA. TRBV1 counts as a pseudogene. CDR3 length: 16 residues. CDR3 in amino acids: CTSSQLAGGISYEQYF. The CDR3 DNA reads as TGCACCAGCAGCCAACTAGCGGGAGGAATCTCCTACGAGCAGTACTTC.

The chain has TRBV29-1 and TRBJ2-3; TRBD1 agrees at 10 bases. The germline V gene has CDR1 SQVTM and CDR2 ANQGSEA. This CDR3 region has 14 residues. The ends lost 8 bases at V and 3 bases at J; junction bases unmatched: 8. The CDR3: CSTTTGGVTDTQYF. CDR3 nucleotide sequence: TGCAGCACCACGACAGGGGGCGTGACAGATACGCAGTATTTT.

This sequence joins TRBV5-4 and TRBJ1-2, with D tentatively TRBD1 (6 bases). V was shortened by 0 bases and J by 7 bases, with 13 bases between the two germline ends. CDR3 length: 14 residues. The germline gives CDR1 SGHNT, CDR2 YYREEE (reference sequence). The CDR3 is CASSLEGVKPGYTF. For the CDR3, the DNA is TGTGCCAGCAGCTTGGAGGGGGTGAAGCCTGGCTACACCTTC. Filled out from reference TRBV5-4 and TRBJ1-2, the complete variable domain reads ETGVTQSPTHLIKTRGQQVTLRCSSQSGHNTVSWYQQALGQGPQFIFQYYREEENGRGNFPPRFSGLQFPNYSSELNVNALELDDSALYLCASSLEGVKPGYTFGSGTRLTVV.

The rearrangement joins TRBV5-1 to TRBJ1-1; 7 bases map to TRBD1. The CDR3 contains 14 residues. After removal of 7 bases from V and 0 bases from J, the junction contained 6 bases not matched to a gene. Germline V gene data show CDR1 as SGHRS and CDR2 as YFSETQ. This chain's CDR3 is CASGRTGVNTEAFF. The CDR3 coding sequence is TGCGCCAGCGGGCGGACAGGTGTGAACACTGAAGCTTTCTTT. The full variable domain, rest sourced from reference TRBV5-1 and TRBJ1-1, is KAGVTQTPRYLIKTRGQQVTLSCSPISGHRSVSWYQQTPGQGLQFLFEYFSETQRNKGNFPGRFSGRQFSNSRSEMNVSTLELGDSALYLCASGRTGVNTEAFFGQGTRLTVV.

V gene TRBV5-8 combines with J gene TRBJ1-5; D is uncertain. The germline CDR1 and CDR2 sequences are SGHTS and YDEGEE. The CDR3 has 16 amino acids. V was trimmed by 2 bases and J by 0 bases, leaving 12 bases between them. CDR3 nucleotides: TGTGCCAGCAGCTTTATCCTGACTTATAGCAATCAGCCCCAGCATTTT. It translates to CASSFILTYSNQPQHF.

CDR3 in amino acids: CASSLGRGASTDTQYF. For the CDR3, the DNA is TGTGCCAGCAGCTTGGGGCGGGGGGCCAGCACAGATACGCAGTATTTT. This chain connects TRBV5-4 to TRBJ2-3, with 8 bases fitting TRBD2. Trimming at V came to 0 bases and at J to 0 bases, leaving 3 bases not matched to a gene. The germline V gene encodes CDR1 SGHNT and CDR2 YYREEE (reference sequence). This CDR3 is built from 16 residues.

The CDR3 here is CASSVGGGGGEAFF. The CDR3 DNA follows: TGTGCCAGCAGCGTAGGAGGCGGAGGAGGTGAAGCTTTCTTT. The chain carries TRBV9 and TRBJ1-1, with no clear D. CDR1 and CDR2 from the germline V gene are SGDLS and YYNGEE. This CDR3 region has 14 residues. V was clipped by 0 bases and J by 7 bases, with 13 bases between them.

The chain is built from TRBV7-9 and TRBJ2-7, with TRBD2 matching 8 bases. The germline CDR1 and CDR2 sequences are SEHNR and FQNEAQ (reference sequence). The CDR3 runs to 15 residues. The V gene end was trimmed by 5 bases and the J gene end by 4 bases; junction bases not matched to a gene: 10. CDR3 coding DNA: TGTGCCAGCAGCACTACGGGGGGGCATACATACGAGCAGTACTTC. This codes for CASSTTGGHTYEQYF.

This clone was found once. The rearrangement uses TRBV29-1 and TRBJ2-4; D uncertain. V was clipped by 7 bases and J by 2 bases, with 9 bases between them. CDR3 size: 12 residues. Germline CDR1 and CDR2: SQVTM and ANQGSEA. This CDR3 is CSAELPKNIQYF. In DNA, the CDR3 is TGCAGCGCGGAGCTACCCAAAAACATTCAGTACTTC. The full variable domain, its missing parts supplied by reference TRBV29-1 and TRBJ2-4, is SAVISQKPSRDICQRGTSLTIQCQVDSQVTMMFWYRQQPGQSLTLIATANQGSEATYESGFVIDKFPISRPNLTFSTLTVSNMSPEDSSIYLCSAELPKNIQYFGAGTRLSVL.

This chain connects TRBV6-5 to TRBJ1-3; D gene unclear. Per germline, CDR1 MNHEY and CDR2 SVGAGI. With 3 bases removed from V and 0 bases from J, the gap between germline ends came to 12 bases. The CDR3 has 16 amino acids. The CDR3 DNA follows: TGTGCCAGCAGTTATTTCCGGGATTACTCTGGAAACACCATATATTTT. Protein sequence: CASSYFRDYSGNTIYF.

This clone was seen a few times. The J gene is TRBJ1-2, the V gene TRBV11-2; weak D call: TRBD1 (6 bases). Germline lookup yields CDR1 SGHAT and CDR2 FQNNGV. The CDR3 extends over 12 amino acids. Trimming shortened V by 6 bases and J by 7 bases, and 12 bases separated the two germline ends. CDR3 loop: CASSSDRRGYTF. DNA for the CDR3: TGTGCCAGCAGTTCCGACAGGCGTGGCTACACCTTC.

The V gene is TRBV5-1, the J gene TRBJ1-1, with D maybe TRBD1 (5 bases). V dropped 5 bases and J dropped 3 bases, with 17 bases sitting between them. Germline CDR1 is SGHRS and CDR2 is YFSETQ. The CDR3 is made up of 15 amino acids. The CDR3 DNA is TGCGCCAGCAGGTTTTCTGTGGCGGGGGACACTGAAGCTTTCTTT. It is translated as CASRFSVAGDTEAFF.

The CDR3 DNA reads TGCGCCAGCAGCTTGGACAGCTCCTACAATGAGCAGTTCTTC. Translated, it gives CASSLDSSYNEQFF. V is TRBV5-1 and J is TRBJ2-1; D not certain. Trimming removed 0 bases from V and 0 bases from J, with 4 bases in between. Germline CDR1 and CDR2: SGHRS and YFSETQ. CDR3 length: 14 residues.

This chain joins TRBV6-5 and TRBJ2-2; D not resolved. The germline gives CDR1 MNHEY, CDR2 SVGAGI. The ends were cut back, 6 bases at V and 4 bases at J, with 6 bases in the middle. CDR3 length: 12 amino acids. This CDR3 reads CASRASTGELFF. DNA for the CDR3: TGTGCCAGCAGGGCAAGCACCGGGGAGCTGTTTTTT.

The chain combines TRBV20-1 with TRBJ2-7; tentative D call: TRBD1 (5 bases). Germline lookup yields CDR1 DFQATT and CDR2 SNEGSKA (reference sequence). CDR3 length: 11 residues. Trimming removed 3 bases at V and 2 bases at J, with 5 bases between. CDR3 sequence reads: CSARTAYEQYF. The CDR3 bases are TGCAGTGCTAGGACAGCCTACGAGCAGTACTTC.

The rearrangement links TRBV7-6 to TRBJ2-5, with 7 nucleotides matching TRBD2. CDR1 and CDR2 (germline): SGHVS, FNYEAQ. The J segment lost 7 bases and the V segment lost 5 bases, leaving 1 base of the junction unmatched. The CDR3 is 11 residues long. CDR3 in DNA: TGTGCCAGCAGCCCGGGGGGGACCCAGTACTTC. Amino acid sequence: CASSPGGTQYF.

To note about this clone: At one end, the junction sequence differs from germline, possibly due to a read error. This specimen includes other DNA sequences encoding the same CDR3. CDR3 bases: TGCGCCAGCAGCTCCCGGTCAGGGCGTGATTCCCCCCTCCACTTT. Translating gives CASSSRSGRDSPLHF. The J gene is TRBJ1-6, the V gene TRBV5-1, with D perhaps matching TRBD1 (5 bases). Looked up from germline, CDR1 is SGHRS and CDR2 is YFSETQ. The CDR3 sequence is 15 residues long. Full variable domain (missing parts from reference TRBV5-1 and TRBJ1-6): KAGVTQTPRYLIKTRGQQVTLSCSPISGHRSVSWYQQTPGQGLQFLFEYFSETQRNKGNFPGRFSGRQFSNSRSEMNVSTLELGDSALYLCASSSRSGRDSPLHFGNGTRLTVT.